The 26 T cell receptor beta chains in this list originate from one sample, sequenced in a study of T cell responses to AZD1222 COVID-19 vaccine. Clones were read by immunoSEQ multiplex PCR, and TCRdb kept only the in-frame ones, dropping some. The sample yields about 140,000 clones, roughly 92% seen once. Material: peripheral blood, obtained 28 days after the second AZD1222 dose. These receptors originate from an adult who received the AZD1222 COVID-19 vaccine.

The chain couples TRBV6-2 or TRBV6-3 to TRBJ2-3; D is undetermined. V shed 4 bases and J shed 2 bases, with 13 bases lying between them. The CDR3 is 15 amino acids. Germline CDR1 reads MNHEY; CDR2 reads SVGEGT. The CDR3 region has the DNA TGTGCCAGCAGTTCTCGGCCATACTACACAGATACGCAGTATTTT. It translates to CASSSRPYYTDTQYF.

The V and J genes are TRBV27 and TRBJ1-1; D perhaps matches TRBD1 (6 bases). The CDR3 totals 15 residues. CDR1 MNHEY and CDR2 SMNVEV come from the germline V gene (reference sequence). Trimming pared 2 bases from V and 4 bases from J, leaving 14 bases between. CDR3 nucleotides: TGTGCCAGCAGTTTAACTCGGGGGCATGGCACTGAAGCTTTCTTT. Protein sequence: CASSLTRGHGTEAFF.

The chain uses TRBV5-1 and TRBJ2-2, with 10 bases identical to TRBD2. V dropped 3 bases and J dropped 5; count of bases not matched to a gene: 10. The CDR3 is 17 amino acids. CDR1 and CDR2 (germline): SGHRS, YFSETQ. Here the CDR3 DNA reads TGCGCCAGCAGCTCGGCTCTAGCGGGAGATGTGACCGGGGAGCTGTTTTTT. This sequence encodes CASSSALAGDVTGELFF.

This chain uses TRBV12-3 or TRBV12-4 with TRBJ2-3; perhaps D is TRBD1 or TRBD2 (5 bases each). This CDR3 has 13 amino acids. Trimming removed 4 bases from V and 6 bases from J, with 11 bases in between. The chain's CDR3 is CASSSPGQDTQYF. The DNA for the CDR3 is TGTGCCAGCAGTTCCCCGGGGCAGGATACGCAGTATTTT.

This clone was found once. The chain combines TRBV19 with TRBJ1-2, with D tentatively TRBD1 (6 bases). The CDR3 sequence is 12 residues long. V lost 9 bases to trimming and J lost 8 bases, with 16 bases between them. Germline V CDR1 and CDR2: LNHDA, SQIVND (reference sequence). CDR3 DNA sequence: TGTGCCAGACCGGGGGCCCACGGGGGCTACACCTTC. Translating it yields CARPGAHGGYTF.

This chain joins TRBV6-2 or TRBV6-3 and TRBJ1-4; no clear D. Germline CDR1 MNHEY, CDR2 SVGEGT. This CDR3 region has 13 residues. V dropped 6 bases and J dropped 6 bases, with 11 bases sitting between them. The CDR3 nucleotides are TGTGCCAGCAGCCCCATCGGGGATGAAAAACTGTTTTTT. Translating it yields CASSPIGDEKLFF.

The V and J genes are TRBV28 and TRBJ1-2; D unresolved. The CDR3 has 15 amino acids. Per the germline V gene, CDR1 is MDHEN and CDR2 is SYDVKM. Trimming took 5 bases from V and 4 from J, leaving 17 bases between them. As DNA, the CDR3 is TGTGCCAGCAGTCCGATATGGGGTGATGCCTATGGCTACACCTTC. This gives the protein CASSPIWGDAYGYTF.

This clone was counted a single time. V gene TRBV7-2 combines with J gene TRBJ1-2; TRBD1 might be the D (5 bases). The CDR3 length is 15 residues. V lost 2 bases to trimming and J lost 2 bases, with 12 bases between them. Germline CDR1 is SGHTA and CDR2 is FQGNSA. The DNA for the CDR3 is TGTGCCAGCAGCTTAAGTGTACAGGAGAACTATGGCTACACCTTC. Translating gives CASSLSVQENYGYTF.

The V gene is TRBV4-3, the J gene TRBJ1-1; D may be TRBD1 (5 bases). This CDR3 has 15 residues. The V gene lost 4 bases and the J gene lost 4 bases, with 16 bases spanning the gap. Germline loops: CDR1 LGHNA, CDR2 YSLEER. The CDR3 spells CASSPNRGVPTEAFF. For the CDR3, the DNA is TGCGCCAGCAGCCCTAACCGAGGGGTGCCCACTGAAGCTTTCTTT.

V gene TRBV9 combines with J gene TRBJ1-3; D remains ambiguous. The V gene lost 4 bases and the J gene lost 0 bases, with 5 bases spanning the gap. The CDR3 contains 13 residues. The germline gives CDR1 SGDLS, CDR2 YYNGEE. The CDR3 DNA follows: TGTGCCAGCAGCCAAGACTCTGGAAACACCATATATTTT. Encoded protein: CASSQDSGNTIYF.

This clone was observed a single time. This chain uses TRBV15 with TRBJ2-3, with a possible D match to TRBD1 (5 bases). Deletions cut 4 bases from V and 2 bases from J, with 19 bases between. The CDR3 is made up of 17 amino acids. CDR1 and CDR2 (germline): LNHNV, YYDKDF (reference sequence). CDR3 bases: TGTGCCACCAGCACTGGGGCAAATCTAAGCCCCACAGATACGCAGTATTTT. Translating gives CATSTGANLSPTDTQYF.

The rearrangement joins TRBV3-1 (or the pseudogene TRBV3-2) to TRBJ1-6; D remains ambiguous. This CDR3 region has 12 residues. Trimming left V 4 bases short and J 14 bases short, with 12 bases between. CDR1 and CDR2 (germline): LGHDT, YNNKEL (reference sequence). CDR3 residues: CASSPSREALHF. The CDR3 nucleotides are TGTGCCAGCAGCCCGAGTCGGGAGGCCCTCCACTTT.

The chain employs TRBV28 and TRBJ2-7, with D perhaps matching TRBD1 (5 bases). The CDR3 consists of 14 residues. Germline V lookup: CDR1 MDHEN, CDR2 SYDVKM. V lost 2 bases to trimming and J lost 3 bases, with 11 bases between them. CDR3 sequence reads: CASSLIWQGYEQYF. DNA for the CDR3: TGTGCCAGCAGTTTAATCTGGCAGGGCTACGAGCAGTACTTC.

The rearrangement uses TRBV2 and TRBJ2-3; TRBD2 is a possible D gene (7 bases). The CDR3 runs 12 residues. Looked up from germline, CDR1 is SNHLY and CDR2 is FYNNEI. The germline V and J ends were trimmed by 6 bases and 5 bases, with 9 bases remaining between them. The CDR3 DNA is TGTGCCAGCAGGAGGGGGGGAGATACGCAGTATTTT. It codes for CASRRGGDTQYF.

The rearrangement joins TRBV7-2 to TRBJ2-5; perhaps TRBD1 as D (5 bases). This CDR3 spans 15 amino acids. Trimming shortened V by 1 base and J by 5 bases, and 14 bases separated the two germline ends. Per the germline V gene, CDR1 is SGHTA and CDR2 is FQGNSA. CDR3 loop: CASSLGLSGKETQYF. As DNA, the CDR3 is TGTGCCAGCAGCTTAGGTCTGTCAGGGAAGGAGACCCAGTACTTC.

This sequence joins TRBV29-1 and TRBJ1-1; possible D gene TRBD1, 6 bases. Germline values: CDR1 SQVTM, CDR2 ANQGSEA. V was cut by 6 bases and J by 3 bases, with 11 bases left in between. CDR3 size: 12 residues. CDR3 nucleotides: TGCAGCGTGAGTGCAGGGGACACTGAAGCTTTCTTT. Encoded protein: CSVSAGDTEAFF. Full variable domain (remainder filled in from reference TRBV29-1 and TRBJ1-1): SAVISQKPSRDICQRGTSLTIQCQVDSQVTMMFWYRQQPGQSLTLIATANQGSEATYESGFVIDKFPISRPNLTFSTLTVSNMSPEDSSIYLCSVSAGDTEAFFGQGTRLTVV.

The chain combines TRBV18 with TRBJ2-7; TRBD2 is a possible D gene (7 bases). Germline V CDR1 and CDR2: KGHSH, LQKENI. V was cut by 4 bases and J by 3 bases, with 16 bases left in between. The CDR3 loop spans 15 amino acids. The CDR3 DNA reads TGTGCCAGCTCACAACCGGGGGGCAGCAACTACGAGCAGTACTTC. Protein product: CASSQPGGSNYEQYF. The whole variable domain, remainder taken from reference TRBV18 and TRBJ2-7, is NAGVMQNPRHLVRRRGQEARLRCSPMKGHSHVYWYRQLPEEGLKFMVYLQKENIIDESGMPKERFSAEFPKEGPSILRIQQVVRGDSAAYFCASSQPGGSNYEQYFGPGTRLTVT.

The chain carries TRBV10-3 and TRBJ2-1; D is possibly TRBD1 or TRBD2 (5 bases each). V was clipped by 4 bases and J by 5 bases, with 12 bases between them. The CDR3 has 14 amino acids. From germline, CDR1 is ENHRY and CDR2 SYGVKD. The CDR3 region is CAISGGTFNNEQFF. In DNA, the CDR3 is TGTGCCATCAGTGGGGGGACCTTTAACAATGAGCAGTTCTTC.

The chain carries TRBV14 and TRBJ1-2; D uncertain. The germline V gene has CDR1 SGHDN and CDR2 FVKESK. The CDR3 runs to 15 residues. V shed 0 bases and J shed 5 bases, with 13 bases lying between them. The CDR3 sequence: CASSQDIKTFYGYTF. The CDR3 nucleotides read TGTGCCAGCAGCCAAGATATAAAGACTTTTTATGGCTACACCTTC.

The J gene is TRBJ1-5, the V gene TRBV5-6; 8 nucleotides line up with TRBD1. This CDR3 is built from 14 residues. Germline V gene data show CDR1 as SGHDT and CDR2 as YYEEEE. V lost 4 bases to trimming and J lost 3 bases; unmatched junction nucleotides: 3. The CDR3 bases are TGTGCCAGCAGCCGGGACAGGCTCAATCAGCCCCAGCATTTT. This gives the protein CASSRDRLNQPQHF.

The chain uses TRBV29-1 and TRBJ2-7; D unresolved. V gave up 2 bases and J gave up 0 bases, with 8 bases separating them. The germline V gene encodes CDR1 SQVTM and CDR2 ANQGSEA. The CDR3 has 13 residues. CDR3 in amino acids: CSVEQPSSYEQYF. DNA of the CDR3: TGCAGCGTTGAACAGCCGAGCTCCTACGAGCAGTACTTC.

The CDR3 reads CASSLGQGPSYEQYF. For the CDR3, the DNA is TGTGCCAGCAGCTTAGGGCAGGGACCCTCCTACGAGCAGTACTTC. The J gene is TRBJ2-7, the V gene TRBV7-8; perhaps D is TRBD1 or TRBD2 (5 bases each). V was pared by 1 base and J by 0 bases, with 10 bases between. This CDR3 has 15 amino acids. CDR1 and CDR2 (germline): SGHVS, FQNEAQ.

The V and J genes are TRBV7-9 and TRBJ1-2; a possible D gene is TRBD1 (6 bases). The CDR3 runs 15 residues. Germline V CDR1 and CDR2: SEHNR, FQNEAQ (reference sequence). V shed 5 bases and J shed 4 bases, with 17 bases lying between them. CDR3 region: CASSPPQGWSYGYTF. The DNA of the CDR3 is TGTGCCAGCAGCCCCCCCCAGGGGTGGAGCTATGGCTACACCTTC.

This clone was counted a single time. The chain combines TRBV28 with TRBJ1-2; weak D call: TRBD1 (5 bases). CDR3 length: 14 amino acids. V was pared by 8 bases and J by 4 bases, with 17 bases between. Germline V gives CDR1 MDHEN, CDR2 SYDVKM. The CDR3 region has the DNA TGTGCCAGCTCGTGGAAGGGGTTTTCCTATGGCTACACCTTC. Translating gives CASSWKGFSYGYTF.

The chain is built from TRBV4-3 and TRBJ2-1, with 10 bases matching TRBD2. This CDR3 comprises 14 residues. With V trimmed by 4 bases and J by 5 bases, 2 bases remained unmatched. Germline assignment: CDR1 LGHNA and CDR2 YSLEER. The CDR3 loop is CASSRTSGNNEQFF. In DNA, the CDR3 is TGCGCCAGCAGCCGGACTAGCGGTAACAATGAGCAGTTCTTC.

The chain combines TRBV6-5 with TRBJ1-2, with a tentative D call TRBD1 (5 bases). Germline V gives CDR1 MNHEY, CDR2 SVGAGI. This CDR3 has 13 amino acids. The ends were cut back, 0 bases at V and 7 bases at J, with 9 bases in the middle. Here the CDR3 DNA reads TGTGCCAGCAGTTACTCGGGGGTACGTGGCTACACCTTC. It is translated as CASSYSGVRGYTF.